This T cell receptor (beta chain) was obtained from a study of blood T cell repertoires in COVID-19. Study context: PBMCs, B-cell-depleted T cells, or T cells were the source of the cDNA or gDNA that made up the material.

The study drew participants aged about 18 to 95 years from under 30 US areas. Produced via immunoSEQ multiplex PCR; TCRdb's table is partial and in-frame only. The repertoire has some 140,000 clones, approximately 88% of them found once; the top ten carry 5.5%. This clone was counted once. CDR1 and CDR2 from the germline V gene are LGHDT and YNNKEL (reference sequence). After removal of 4 bases from V and 0 bases from J, the junction contained 6 bases not matched to a gene. The CDR3 has 18 amino acids. This TCR derives from a man aged 35 to 55 with acute COVID-19. Sequencing input: PBMCs or T cells enriched from blood (not recorded which). V gene TRBV3-1 (or the pseudogene TRBV3-2) combines with J gene TRBJ2-6, with 10 bases aligning to TRBD1. The CDR3, as DNA: TGTGCCAGCAGCCGCCGGGACAGGGGAACCTCTGGGGCCAACGTCCTGACTTTC. This codes for CASSRRDRGTSGANVLTF.